This is a list of T cell receptor beta chains from one sample in a study of blood T cell repertoires in COVID-19. Method: immunoSEQ multiplex PCR; TCRdb's copy keeps in-frame clones and lacks some. The profile covers some 200,000 clones, with 70% to 90% appearing a single time and 12% taken by the ten largest. Sequenced sample: peripheral blood. The receptors stem from a woman between 18 and 29 years old who had recovered from COVID-19. Both conserved end residues are part of each CDR3. Fields, in order: CDR3 DNA, CDR3 protein, V gene, clone size, J gene, D gene. A D gene is named only where the DNA matches it firmly. Part of the rows lack a size; the others show once, few, many or a class for expanded clones.

TGTGCCAGCGTCAAACCCTCGGGTGAGCAGTACTTC,CASVKPSGEQYF,TRBV27,.,TRBJ2-7,.
TGTGCCAGCACGAGCACAGAGAACACTGAAGCTTTCTTT,CASTSTENTEAFF,TRBV6-5,many,TRBJ1-1,.
TGTGCCAGCAGCCAAGAGACAGGGATGAGTCAGCCCCAGCATTTT,CASSQETGMSQPQHF,TRBV4-2,.,TRBJ1-5,TRBD1
TGTGCCAGCAGTGATTTTATCAGGACAGGCTTGTTCTCACCCCTCCACTTT,CASSDFIRTGLFSPLHF,TRBV6-1,.,TRBJ1-6,TRBD1
TGTGCTAGTGGCGGGGGGAGTAGGTTTGAGCAGTTCTTC,CASGGGSRFEQFF,TRBV12-5,.,TRBJ2-1,TRBD2
TGCGCCAGCAGCCCCGGAGAGGGGGACCTGGGCTATGGCTACACCTTC,CASSPGEGDLGYGYTF,TRBV4-1,.,TRBJ1-2,.
TGTGCCAGCAGCTCCTTCCCCGGGTTCTCCTACGAGCAGTACTTC,CASSSFPGFSYEQYF,TRBV7-2,.,TRBJ2-7,.
TGTGCCAGCAGCCCACCCGGGACTAATAACAATGAGCAGTTCTTC,CASSPPGTNNNEQFF,TRBV3-1/TRBV3-2,.,TRBJ2-1,TRBD2
TGTGCCAGCAGTAACTGGGGAGACCAGTTCTTC,CASSNWGDQFF,TRBV12-3/TRBV12-4,.,TRBJ2-1,.
TGTGCCAGCAGATATCATACAGGTTCCACTGAAGCTTTCTTT,CASRYHTGSTEAFF,TRBV6-4,once,TRBJ1-1,.
TGCGCCAGCAGCCCGATTCCAGACAGCTCTGGGGCCAACGTCCTGACTTTC,CASSPIPDSSGANVLTF,TRBV5-1,.,TRBJ2-6,.
TGTGCCAGCAGCCCCTCCGGGACTAGCGGGTGGGTGGGGGATACGCAGTATTTT,CASSPSGTSGWVGDTQYF,TRBV11-2,.,TRBJ2-3,TRBD2
TGCGCCAGCAGCCAAATTCCGGGGGACTCCTACGAGCAGTACTTC,CASSQIPGDSYEQYF,TRBV4-1,once,TRBJ2-7,.
TGTGCCAGCAGCTTAACTAGCGGGAGTTACAATGAGCAGTTCTTC,CASSLTSGSYNEQFF,TRBV11-2,.,TRBJ2-1,TRBD2
TGTGCCAGCTCACCAGGCCCACTAGCGGGAGGTAGCACAGATACGCAGTATTTT,CASSPGPLAGGSTDTQYF,TRBV18,.,TRBJ2-3,TRBD2
TGTGCCTCCGCCGGAGGTTGGGAGACCCAGTACTTC,CASAGGWETQYF,TRBV12-3/TRBV12-4,.,TRBJ2-5,.
TGTGCCAGCAGTGAACGGAGCGGGAGTTACAATGAGCAGTTCTTC,CASSERSGSYNEQFF,TRBV25-1,once,TRBJ2-1,TRBD2
TGTGCCTCCGACCAGGGAGGCGCCGGGGGAGAGACCCAGTACTTC,CASDQGGAGGETQYF,TRBV2,.,TRBJ2-5,.
TGTGCCAGCAGCGTCGACTGGGGGGATATTGGTGGCTACACCTTC,CASSVDWGDIGGYTF,TRBV9,.,TRBJ1-2,.
TGCGCCAGCAGCCAAGATTACTTTGGCGGCAGGGGGGATGGCTACACCTTC,CASSQDYFGGRGDGYTF,TRBV4-3,.,TRBJ1-2,TRBD1
TGTGCCATCAGTGTACAAAACTCCTACGAGCAGTACTTC,CAISVQNSYEQYF,TRBV10-3,.,TRBJ2-7,.
TGTGCCAGCAGCAAAGCGGGACCCGCCTACAATGAGCAGTTCTTC,CASSKAGPAYNEQFF,TRBV6-5,.,TRBJ2-1,TRBD2
TGTGCCAGCAGTGGCACTAGAAGCTCCTACGAGCAGTACTTC,CASSGTRSSYEQYF,TRBV28,.,TRBJ2-7,.
TGTGCCAGCAGCGTAAGTGGGGGGGGCCCCTACGAGCAGTACTTC,CASSVSGGGPYEQYF,TRBV9,.,TRBJ2-7,.
TGTGCCAGCAGCTACTCGACCGGGGAGCAGTTCTTC,CASSYSTGEQFF,TRBV7-3,.,TRBJ2-1,.
TGCGCCAGCAGCCAACCCGGACAGCCTAACTATGGCTACACCTTC,CASSQPGQPNYGYTF,TRBV4-1,.,TRBJ1-2,.
TGTGCCAGCAGCCGGGACAGTTTTGAAAAACTGTTTTTT,CASSRDSFEKLFF,TRBV7-9,.,TRBJ1-4,TRBD1
TGTGCCAGCAGCCAAGACGGCGGATCTGATAGCAATCAGCCCCAGCATTTT,CASSQDGGSDSNQPQHF,TRBV14,.,TRBJ1-5,.
TGTGCCAGCAGCGCACTAGGGGGGAACACTGAAGCTTTCTTT,CASSALGGNTEAFF,TRBV7-6,once,TRBJ1-1,.
TGTGCCAGCAGTGACTCAACAGGGACCACTGAAGCTTTCTTT,CASSDSTGTTEAFF,TRBV6-4,.,TRBJ1-1,.
TGCGCCAGCAGACCGCCCTTATACAGGGACCCCTACAATGAGCAGTTCTTC,CASRPPLYRDPYNEQFF,TRBV10-2,.,TRBJ2-1,.
TGTGCCAGCAGCCAAGATGCCCCCGGGGAGGACAGGCGGGCCTACGAGCAGTACTTC,CASSQDAPGEDRRAYEQYF,TRBV4-2,.,TRBJ2-7,.
TGTGCCAGCAGCTCTAGGCGACAGGGGGGAGAGACCCAGTACTTC,CASSSRRQGGETQYF,TRBV7-9,.,TRBJ2-5,TRBD1
TGTGCCAGCAGCGTAGCCCCATTAGGAGGGAGGGCCACAGATACGCAGTATTTT,CASSVAPLGGRATDTQYF,TRBV9,.,TRBJ2-3,TRBD2
TGTGCCAGCAGCTTGCAAGCTGCCAGGATTTACGAGCAGTACTTC,CASSLQAARIYEQYF,TRBV5-5,.,TRBJ2-7,.
TGTGCCAGCAGTTTTGGGGGGAAGGAGACCCAGTACTTC,CASSFGGKETQYF,TRBV12-3/TRBV12-4,.,TRBJ2-5,.
TGTGCCACCAGTGATTTGGGCAGCGGCCTCTCCTACAATGAGCAGTTCTTC,CATSDLGSGLSYNEQFF,TRBV24-1,.,TRBJ2-1,.
TGTGCCAGCAGCCAAACCGGGACAGGCGTCTACAATGAGCAGTTCTTC,CASSQTGTGVYNEQFF,TRBV4-2,.,TRBJ2-1,TRBD1
TGTGCCATCAGTGACCCGGGGAAGCCCCAGCATTTT,CAISDPGKPQHF,TRBV10-3,.,TRBJ1-5,.
TGTGCCACCAGTGAGCCGACAGCGCCCTATGGCTACACCTTC,CATSEPTAPYGYTF,TRBV24-1,.,TRBJ1-2,.
TGTGCCTGGAACCCGGGACAGGGGGTAATCCTGTTTTTT,CAWNPGQGVILFF,TRBV30,.,TRBJ1-4,TRBD1
TGTGCCAGCAGCCAAGATTCTAGCGGCTCCTACAATGAGCAGTTCTTC,CASSQDSSGSYNEQFF,TRBV4-2,.,TRBJ2-1,TRBD2
TGTGCCAGCAGCTTAACTCAGGGGGCAGGTGAGCAGTACTTC,CASSLTQGAGEQYF,TRBV7-3,.,TRBJ2-7,TRBD1
TGTGCCAGCAGCCTAGGCGGGACCAAGGAGACCCAGTACTTC,CASSLGGTKETQYF,TRBV5-4,.,TRBJ2-5,.
TGTGCCAGCTCACCACTGCGGGGGGCGCGTTCCACTGAAGCTTTCTTT,CASSPLRGARSTEAFF,TRBV18,.,TRBJ1-1,.
TGTGCCAGCAGCCAATCGGGACAGTACGAGCAGTACTTC,CASSQSGQYEQYF,TRBV11-2,few,TRBJ2-7,TRBD1
TGTGCCAGCAGCGTAGGCACAATGAGGTCGGTCACCGGGGAGCTGTTTTTT,CASSVGTMRSVTGELFF,TRBV9,.,TRBJ2-2,.
TGTGCCAGCCGTCAGTCGGGGTTATATCCTAAGACAGATACGCAGTATTTT,CASRQSGLYPKTDTQYF,TRBV18,once,TRBJ2-3,.
TGTGCCAGTACCCGACTAGCGGGAGATGAAGATACGCAGTATTTT,CASTRLAGDEDTQYF,TRBV19,.,TRBJ2-3,TRBD2
TGTGCCAGCAGCTTACGGGGGATTGGCGATGAGCAGTTCTTC,CASSLRGIGDEQFF,TRBV7-9,.,TRBJ2-1,.
TGTGCCAGCACTAACAGAGGGCCGAATGAGCAGTTCTTC,CASTNRGPNEQFF,TRBV12-3/TRBV12-4,.,TRBJ2-1,.
TGCGCCAGCAGCCAAGAAGGTGCGAGAGGCTACGAGCAGTACTTC,CASSQEGARGYEQYF,TRBV4-1,.,TRBJ2-7,.
TGTGCCAGTAGTGGGACTAGCGGGAGGGCTTGGGAGACCCAGTACTTC,CASSGTSGRAWETQYF,TRBV2,once,TRBJ2-5,TRBD2
TGTGCCAGCTCTCTCGTCCAGGAGGTCAATCAGCCCCAGCATTTT,CASSLVQEVNQPQHF,TRBV18,once,TRBJ1-5,.
TGTGCTAGTGGCTACGGACTAGCGGGAGTCGGGCACGAGCAGTACTTC,CASGYGLAGVGHEQYF,TRBV12-5,.,TRBJ2-7,TRBD2